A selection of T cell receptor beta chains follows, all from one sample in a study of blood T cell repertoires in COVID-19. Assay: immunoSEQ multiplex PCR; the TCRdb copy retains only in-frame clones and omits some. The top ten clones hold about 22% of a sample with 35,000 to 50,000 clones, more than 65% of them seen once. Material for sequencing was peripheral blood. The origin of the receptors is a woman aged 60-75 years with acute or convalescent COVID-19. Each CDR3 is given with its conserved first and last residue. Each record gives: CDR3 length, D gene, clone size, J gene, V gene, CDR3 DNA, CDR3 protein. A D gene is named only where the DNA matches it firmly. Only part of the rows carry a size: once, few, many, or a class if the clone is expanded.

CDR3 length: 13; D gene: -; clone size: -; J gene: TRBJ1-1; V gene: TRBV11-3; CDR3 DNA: TGTGCCAGCAGCTTTGACTCAAACACTGAAGCTTTCTTT; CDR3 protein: CASSFDSNTEAFF
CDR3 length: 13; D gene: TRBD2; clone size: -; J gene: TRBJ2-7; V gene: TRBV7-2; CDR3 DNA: TGTGCCAGCAGCCCCCTAGCGGGTGACGAGCAGTACTTC; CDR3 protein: CASSPLAGDEQYF
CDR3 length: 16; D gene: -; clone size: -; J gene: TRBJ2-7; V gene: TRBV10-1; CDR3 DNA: TGCGCCAGCAGTGAGTCGAGACTATTGACACAACGCGAGCAGTACTTC; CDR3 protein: CASSESRLLTQREQYF
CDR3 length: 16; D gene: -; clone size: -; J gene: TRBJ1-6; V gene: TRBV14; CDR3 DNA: TGTGCCAGCAGCCAATACCACAGGGACACTAATTCACCCCTCCACTTT; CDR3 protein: CASSQYHRDTNSPLHF
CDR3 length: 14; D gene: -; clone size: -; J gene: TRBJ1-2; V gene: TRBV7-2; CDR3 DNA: TGTGCCAGCAGCTTATGGCACAGGGAGGGTGGCTACACCTTC; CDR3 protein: CASSLWHREGGYTF
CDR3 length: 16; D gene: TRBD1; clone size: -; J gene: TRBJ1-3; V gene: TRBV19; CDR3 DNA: TGTGCCAGTAGTGCGCCGGGACAGCGCTCTGGAAACACCATATATTTT; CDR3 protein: CASSAPGQRSGNTIYF
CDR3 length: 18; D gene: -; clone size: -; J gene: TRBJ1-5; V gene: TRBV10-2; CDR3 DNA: TGCGCCAGCAGTGAGTTCGCCGCCAGGGGATATAGCAATCAGCCCCAGCATTTT; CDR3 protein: CASSEFAARGYSNQPQHF
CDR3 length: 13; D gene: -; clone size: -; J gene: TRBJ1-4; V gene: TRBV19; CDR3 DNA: TGTGCCAGTAGTATGCGACAGAATGAAAAACTGTTTTTT; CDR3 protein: CASSMRQNEKLFF
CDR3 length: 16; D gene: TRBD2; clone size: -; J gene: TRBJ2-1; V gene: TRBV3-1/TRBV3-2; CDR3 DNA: TGTGCCAGCAGCCAAGAGGGACTATCCATAAACAATGAGCAGTTCTTC; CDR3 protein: CASSQEGLSINNEQFF
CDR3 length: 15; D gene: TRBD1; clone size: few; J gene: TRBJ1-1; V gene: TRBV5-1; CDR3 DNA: TGCGCCAGCAGCCGAACAGGGGATCGCGGCACTGAAGCTTTCTTT; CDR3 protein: CASSRTGDRGTEAFF
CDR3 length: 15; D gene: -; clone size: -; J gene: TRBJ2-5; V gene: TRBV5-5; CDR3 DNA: TGTGCCAGCAGCCCACAGGACCCGAGAGGGGGGACCCAGTACTTC; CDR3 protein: CASSPQDPRGGTQYF
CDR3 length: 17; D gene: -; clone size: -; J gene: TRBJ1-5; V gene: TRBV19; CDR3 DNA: TGTGCCAGTAGTCCCCGAAGGGGTGGGGATAGCAATCAGCCCCAGCATTTT; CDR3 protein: CASSPRRGGDSNQPQHF
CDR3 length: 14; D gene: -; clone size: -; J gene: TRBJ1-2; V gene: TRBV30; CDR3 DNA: TGTGCCTGGAGTCCTCACGCGGGCGCGGGTGGCTACACCTTC; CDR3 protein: CAWSPHAGAGGYTF
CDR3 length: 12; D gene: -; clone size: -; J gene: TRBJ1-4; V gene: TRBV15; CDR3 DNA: TGTGCCACCCAAATCCAGGGAGAAAAACTGTTTTTT; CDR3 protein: CATQIQGEKLFF
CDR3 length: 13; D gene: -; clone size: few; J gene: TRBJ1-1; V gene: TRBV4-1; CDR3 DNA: TGCGCCAGCAGCCAAGAATACACAGCCGAAGCTTTCTTT; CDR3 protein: CASSQEYTAEAFF
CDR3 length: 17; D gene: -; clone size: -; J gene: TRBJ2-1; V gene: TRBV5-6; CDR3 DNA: TGTGCCAGCAGCTTGGGGGAGACTAGGCTCTTCTACAATGAGCAGTTCTTC; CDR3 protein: CASSLGETRLFYNEQFF
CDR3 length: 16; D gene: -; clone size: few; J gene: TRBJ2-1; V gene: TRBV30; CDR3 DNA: TGTGCCTGGAGCCTCTCCGGACTGACCTCCTACAATGAGCAGTTCTTC; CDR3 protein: CAWSLSGLTSYNEQFF
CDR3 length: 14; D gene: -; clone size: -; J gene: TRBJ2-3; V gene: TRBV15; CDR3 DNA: TGTGCCACCAGCCGCCCCACTCCCACAGATACGCAGTATTTT; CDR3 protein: CATSRPTPTDTQYF
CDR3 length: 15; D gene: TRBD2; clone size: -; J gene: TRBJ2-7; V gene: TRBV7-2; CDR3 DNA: TGTGCCAGCAGCTCCCCCAGCGGGGGCCTATACGAGCAGTACTTC; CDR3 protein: CASSSPSGGLYEQYF
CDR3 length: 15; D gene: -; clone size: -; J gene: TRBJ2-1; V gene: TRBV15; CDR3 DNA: TGTGCCACCAGCAGAGAAGACCTCCGGGGGGCCGAGCAGTTCTTC; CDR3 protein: CATSREDLRGAEQFF
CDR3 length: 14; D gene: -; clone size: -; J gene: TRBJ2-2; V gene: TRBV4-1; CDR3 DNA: TGCGCCAGCCGGGGGACTGGCAACACCGGGGAGCTGTTTTTT; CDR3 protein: CASRGTGNTGELFF
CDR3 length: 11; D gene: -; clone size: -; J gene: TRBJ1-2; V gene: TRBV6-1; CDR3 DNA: TGTGCCAGCAGTGCCGGGGGTGGCTACACCTTC; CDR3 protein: CASSAGGGYTF
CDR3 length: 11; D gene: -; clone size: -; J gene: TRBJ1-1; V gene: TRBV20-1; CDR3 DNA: TGCAGTGCTAGAGATACTGGTGAAGCTTTCTTT; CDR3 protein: CSARDTGEAFF
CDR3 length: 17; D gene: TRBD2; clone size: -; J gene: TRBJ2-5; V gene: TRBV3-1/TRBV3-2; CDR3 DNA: TGTGCCAGCATCACAAGCCACCCGGGACTAGGATTAGAGACCCAGTACTTC; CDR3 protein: CASITSHPGLGLETQYF
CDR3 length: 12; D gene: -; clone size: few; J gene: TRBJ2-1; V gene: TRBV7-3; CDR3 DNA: TGTGCCAGCAGCTTCTCCGGGACAGAGCAGTTCTTC; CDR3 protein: CASSFSGTEQFF
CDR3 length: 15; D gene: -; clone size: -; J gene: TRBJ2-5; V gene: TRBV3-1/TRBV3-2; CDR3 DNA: TGTGCCAGCAGCCAAGCCCTAGCGACTCAAGAGACCCAGTACTTC; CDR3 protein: CASSQALATQETQYF
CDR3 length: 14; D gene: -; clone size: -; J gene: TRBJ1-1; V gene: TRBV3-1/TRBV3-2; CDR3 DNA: TGTGCCAGCAGCCAAAGCTCGCCGAACACTGAAGCTTTCTTT; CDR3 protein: CASSQSSPNTEAFF
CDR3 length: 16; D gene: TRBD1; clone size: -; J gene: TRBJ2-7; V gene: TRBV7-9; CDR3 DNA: TGTGCCAGCAGCCTCGGACAGGGGAGACCTCTAAACGAGCAGTACTTC; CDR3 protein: CASSLGQGRPLNEQYF
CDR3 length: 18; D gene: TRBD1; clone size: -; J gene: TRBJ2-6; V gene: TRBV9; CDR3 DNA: TGTGCCAGCAGCGCCTCCGGGACAGGGGTCGGTGGGGCCAACGTCCTGACTTTC; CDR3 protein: CASSASGTGVGGANVLTF
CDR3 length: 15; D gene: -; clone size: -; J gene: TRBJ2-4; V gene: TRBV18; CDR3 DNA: TGTGCCAGCTCACCAGGCGGATTAGCCAAAAACATTCAGTACTTC; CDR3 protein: CASSPGGLAKNIQYF
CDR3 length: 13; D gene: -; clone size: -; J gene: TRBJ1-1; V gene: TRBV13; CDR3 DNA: TGTGCCAGTCTCGGTGCCGGGAACACTGAAGCTTTCTTT; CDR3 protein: CASLGAGNTEAFF
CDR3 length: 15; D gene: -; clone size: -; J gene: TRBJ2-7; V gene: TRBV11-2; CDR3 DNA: TGTGCCAGCAGCTTGACGTTTGGGCCTATCTACGAGCAGTACTTC; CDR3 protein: CASSLTFGPIYEQYF
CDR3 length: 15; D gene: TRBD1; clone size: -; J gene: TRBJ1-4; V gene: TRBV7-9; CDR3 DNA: TGTGCCAGCAGCTTAATGGACAGGCCAAAGGAAAAACTGTTTTTT; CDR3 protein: CASSLMDRPKEKLFF
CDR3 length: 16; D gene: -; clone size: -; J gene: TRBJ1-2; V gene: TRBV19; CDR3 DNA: TGTGCCAGTAGTATAGTAGGCAGGGAAGGCGGCTATGGCTACACCTTC; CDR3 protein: CASSIVGREGGYGYTF
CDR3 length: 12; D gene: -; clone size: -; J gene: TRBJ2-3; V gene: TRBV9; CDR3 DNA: TGTGCCAGCAGCGTAGCGGGGGATACGCAGTATTTT; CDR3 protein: CASSVAGDTQYF
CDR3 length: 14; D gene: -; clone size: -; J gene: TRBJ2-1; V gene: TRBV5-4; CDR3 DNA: TGTGCCAGCAGCTTCCCCGCACTTTCTAATGAGCAGTTCTTC; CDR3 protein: CASSFPALSNEQFF
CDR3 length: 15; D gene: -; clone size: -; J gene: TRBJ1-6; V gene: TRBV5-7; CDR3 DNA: TGTGCCAGCAGCTTAATACACCCATATAATTCACCCCTCCACTTT; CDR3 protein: CASSLIHPYNSPLHF
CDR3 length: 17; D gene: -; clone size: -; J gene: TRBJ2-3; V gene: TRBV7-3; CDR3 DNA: TGTGCCAGCAGCTTAGAGGCGCGAGGCATAACCACAGATACGCAGTATTTT; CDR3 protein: CASSLEARGITTDTQYF
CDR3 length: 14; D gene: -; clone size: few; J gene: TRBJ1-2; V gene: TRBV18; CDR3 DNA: TGTGCCAGCTCACCACCCTTAGTAGAAAATGGCTACACCTTC; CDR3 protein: CASSPPLVENGYTF
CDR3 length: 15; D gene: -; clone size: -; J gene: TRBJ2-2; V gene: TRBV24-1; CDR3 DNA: TGTGCCACCAGTGATTCCCGGAGGGACACCGGGGAGCTGTTTTTT; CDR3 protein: CATSDSRRDTGELFF
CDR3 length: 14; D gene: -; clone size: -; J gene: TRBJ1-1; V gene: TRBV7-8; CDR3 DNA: TGTGCCACCTCGACTTACCACGGGAACACTGAAGCTTTCTTT; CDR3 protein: CATSTYHGNTEAFF
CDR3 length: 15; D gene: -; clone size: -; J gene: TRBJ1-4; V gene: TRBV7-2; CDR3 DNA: TGTGCCAGCAGACTAACGTCGGTGGCGGGGGAAAAACTGTTTTTT; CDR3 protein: CASRLTSVAGEKLFF
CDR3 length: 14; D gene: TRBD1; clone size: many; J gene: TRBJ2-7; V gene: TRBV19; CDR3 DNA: TGTGCCAGTAGTACGACAGGGGATCTCTACGAGCAGTACTTC; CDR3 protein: CASSTTGDLYEQYF
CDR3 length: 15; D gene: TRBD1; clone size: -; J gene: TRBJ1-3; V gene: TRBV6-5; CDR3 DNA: TGTGCCAGCAGTAGACAGGGGATCTCTGGAAACACCATATATTTT; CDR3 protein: CASSRQGISGNTIYF
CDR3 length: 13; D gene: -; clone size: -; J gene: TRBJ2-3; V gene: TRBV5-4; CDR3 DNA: TGTGCCAGCAGCTTGGCTTTCACAGATACGCAGTATTTT; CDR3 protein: CASSLAFTDTQYF
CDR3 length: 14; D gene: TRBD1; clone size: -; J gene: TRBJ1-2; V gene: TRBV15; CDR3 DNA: TGTGCCACCAGCCCTCGACAGGGGCCCTATGGCTACACCTTC; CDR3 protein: CATSPRQGPYGYTF
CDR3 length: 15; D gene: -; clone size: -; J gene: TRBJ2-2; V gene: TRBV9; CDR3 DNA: TGTGCCAGCAGTGGGGGGTCTAGGGGCACCGGGGAGCTGTTTTTT; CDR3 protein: CASSGGSRGTGELFF
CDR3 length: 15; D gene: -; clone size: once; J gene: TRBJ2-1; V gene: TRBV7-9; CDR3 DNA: TGTGCCAGCAGCTTACGTAACAGCTCCTACAATGAGCAGTTCTTC; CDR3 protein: CASSLRNSSYNEQFF
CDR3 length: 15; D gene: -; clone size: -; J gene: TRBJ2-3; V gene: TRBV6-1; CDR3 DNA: TGTGCCAGCAGTGAACAGTCATCTAGCACAGATACGCAGTATTTT; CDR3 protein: CASSEQSSSTDTQYF
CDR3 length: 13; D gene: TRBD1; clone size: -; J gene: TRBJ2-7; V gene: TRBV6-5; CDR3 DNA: TGTGCCAGCAGACAGGACAGGGTGGGCGAGCAGTACTTC; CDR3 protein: CASRQDRVGEQYF
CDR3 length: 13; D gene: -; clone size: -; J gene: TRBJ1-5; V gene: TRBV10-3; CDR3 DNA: TGTGCCATCAGACAGAATAGCAATCAGCCCCAGCATTTT; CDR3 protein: CAIRQNSNQPQHF
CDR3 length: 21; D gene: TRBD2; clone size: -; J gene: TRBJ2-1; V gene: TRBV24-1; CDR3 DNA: TGTGCCACCAGTGATTTTAAAGGACTAGCGGGTTCATCGAGCTCCTACAATGAGCAGTTCTTC; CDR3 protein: CATSDFKGLAGSSSSYNEQFF
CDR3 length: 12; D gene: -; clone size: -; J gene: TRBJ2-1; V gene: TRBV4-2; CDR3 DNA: TGTGCCAGCAGCCAAGGGGCGAGTGAGCAGTTCTTC; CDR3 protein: CASSQGASEQFF
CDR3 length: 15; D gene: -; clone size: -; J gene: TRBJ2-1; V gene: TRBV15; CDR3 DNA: TGTGCCACCAGCAGTACCAGGGGGGTGAACAATGAGCAGTTCTTC; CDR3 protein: CATSSTRGVNNEQFF
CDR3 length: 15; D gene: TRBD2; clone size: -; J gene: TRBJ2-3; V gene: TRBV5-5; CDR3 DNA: TGTGCCAGCAGCCTCATAGCGGGGGGCACAGATACGCAGTATTTT; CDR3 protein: CASSLIAGGTDTQYF